The 25 T cell receptor beta chains below were found in one sample sequenced in a study of blood T cell repertoires in COVID-19. Generated by immunoSEQ multiplex PCR, the TCRdb table keeps only in-frame clones and is missing some. Found here are tens of thousands of clones, approximately 80% of them singletons; the top ten hold roughly 6%. The sample was peripheral blood. The receptors shown here come from a woman in her sixties or seventies with acute or convalescent COVID-19.

In its sample, this clone was seen once. The chain carries TRBV6-5 and TRBJ1-1; a weak D match, TRBD1 (5 bases). V was clipped by 7 bases and J by 1 base, with 16 bases between them. Germline CDR1 is MNHEY and CDR2 is SVGAGI. The CDR3 contains 15 residues. CDR3 loop: CASTSYGGANTEAFF. The DNA for the CDR3 is TGTGCCAGCACCTCCTACGGAGGGGCGAACACTGAAGCTTTCTTT.

As concerns this clone: Other DNA sequences from this sample encode an identical CDR3 as well. The chain employs TRBV10-1 and TRBJ1-1; no reliable D call. There are 12 residues in the CDR3. V was pared by 5 bases and J by 1 base, with 5 bases between. Germline CDR1 reads WNHNN; CDR2 reads SYGVQD (reference sequence). The CDR3: CASSSGNTEAFF. The DNA of the CDR3 is TGCGCCAGCAGTAGCGGGAACACTGAAGCTTTCTTT.

V is TRBV5-1 and J is TRBJ1-6; D may be TRBD1 (6 bases). Trimming removed 1 base at V and 7 bases at J, with 9 bases between. Germline V lookup: CDR1 SGHRS, CDR2 YFSETQ. The CDR3 has 14 residues. For the CDR3, the DNA is TGCGCCAGCAGCTTGAGGGGACAAAATTCACCCCTCCACTTT. Protein product: CASSLRGQNSPLHF. Together with reference TRBV5-1 and TRBJ1-6, the CDR3 gives the full variable domain: KAGVTQTPRYLIKTRGQQVTLSCSPISGHRSVSWYQQTPGQGLQFLFEYFSETQRNKGNFPGRFSGRQFSNSRSEMNVSTLELGDSALYLCASSLRGQNSPLHFGNGTRLTVT.

As DNA, the CDR3 is TGTGCCAGCAGTGAAGACAGGGGGTGGGATGGCTACACCTTC. Translated: CASSEDRGWDGYTF. The rearrangement links TRBV2 to TRBJ1-2; 8 bases agree with TRBD1. CDR1 is SNHLY and CDR2 is FYNNEI in the germline V gene. The CDR3 covers 14 residues. Unmatched junction bases numbered 4, after V lost 1 base and J lost 6 bases.

The chain joins TRBV19 to TRBJ1-1; D remains unclear. In germline, CDR1 is LNHDA, CDR2 SQIVND (reference sequence). V shed 5 bases and J shed 1 base, with 11 bases lying between them. The CDR3 length is 14 residues. The CDR3 nucleotides are TGTGCCAGTAGTGTGGAGGGAGGGAACACTGAAGCTTTCTTT. Amino acids: CASSVEGGNTEAFF.

The genes are TRBV3-1 (or the pseudogene TRBV3-2) and TRBJ2-1; the D gene is possibly TRBD2 (6 bases). The V end lost 4 bases, the J end lost 4 bases, and 11 bases lay between the germline ends. This CDR3 spans 14 amino acids. Germline CDR1 reads LGHDT; CDR2 reads YNNKEL (reference sequence). DNA for the CDR3: TGTGCCAGCAGCCCAACTGGGGGGTACAATGAGCAGTTCTTC. Amino acid sequence: CASSPTGGYNEQFF.

The chain uses TRBV28 and TRBJ2-7; tentatively, D is TRBD2 (6 bases). The germline V and J ends were trimmed by 3 bases and 2 bases, with 8 bases remaining between them. This CDR3 region has 13 residues. CDR1 is MDHEN and CDR2 is SYDVKM in the germline V gene. The CDR3 loop reads CASSFGEAYEQYF. The CDR3 region has the DNA TGTGCCAGCAGTTTTGGGGAGGCCTACGAGCAGTACTTC.

This clone was observed a handful of times. The chain recombines TRBV25-1 with TRBJ1-1; a weak D match, TRBD1 (6 bases). The germline V gene has CDR1 MGHDK and CDR2 SYGVNS. Trimming removed 5 bases at V and 9 bases at J, with 19 bases between. The CDR3 length is 14 residues. The CDR3 sequence is CASSTQSTGLKAFF. DNA of the CDR3: TGTGCCAGCAGTACGCAATCAACAGGGTTGAAAGCTTTCTTT.

V gene TRBV13 combines with J gene TRBJ2-1, with 8 bases matching TRBD1. This CDR3 region has 15 residues. Germline trimming cut 5 bases from V and 2 bases from J; bases unmatched to any gene: 5. Germline V gene data show CDR1 as PRHDT and CDR2 as FYEKMQ (reference sequence). CDR3 sequence (DNA): TGTGCCAGCAGCCTCCCCAGGGGGCCCTACAATGAGCAGTTCTTC. Its protein product is CASSLPRGPYNEQFF.

The chain employs TRBV18 and TRBJ2-2, with D perhaps matching TRBD2 (6 bases). Germline V CDR1 and CDR2: KGHSH, LQKENI. The CDR3 loop spans 15 amino acids. V was trimmed by 8 bases and J by 1 base, leaving 14 bases between them. This chain's CDR3 is CASLPAGRNTGELFF. The CDR3 DNA reads as TGTGCCAGCCTCCCCGCGGGACGGAACACCGGGGAGCTGTTTTTT.

The chain couples TRBV9 to TRBJ2-3; possible D gene TRBD2, 7 bases. This CDR3 contains 15 residues. Trimming left V 6 bases short and J 3 bases short, with 17 bases between. Germline V CDR1 and CDR2: SGDLS, YYNGEE. The CDR3 nucleotides are TGTGCCAGCAAAAGACGGGGGGCCATAACAGATACGCAGTATTTT. It encodes CASKRRGAITDTQYF.

The chain employs TRBV4-1 and TRBJ2-7; TRBD1 matches at 7 bases. The V gene's germline CDR1 is MGHRA and CDR2 YSYEKL. V dropped 0 bases and J dropped 4; count of bases not matched to a gene: 12. The CDR3 runs to 17 residues. CDR3 in DNA: TGCGCCAGCAGCCAAGATCGAAGTAGGGGGCCTAAATACGAGCAGTACTTC. It yields the protein CASSQDRSRGPKYEQYF.

This clone was detected a few times. J is TRBJ1-3 and V is TRBV5-8; D ambiguous. The CDR3 totals 12 residues. V shed 0 bases and J shed 7 bases, with 5 bases lying between them. CDR1 SGHTS and CDR2 YDEGEE come from the germline V gene. CDR3 in amino acids: CASSLAGNTIYF. In nucleotides, the CDR3 is TGTGCCAGCAGCTTGGCGGGGAACACCATATATTTT. Using reference TRBV5-8 and TRBJ1-3 for the parts outside the CDR3, the full variable domain is EAGVTQSPTHLIKTRGQQATLRCSPISGHTSVYWYQQALGLGLQFLLWYDEGEERNRGNFPPRFSGRQFPNYSSELNVNALELEDSALYLCASSLAGNTIYFGEGSWLTVV.

V is TRBV5-1 and J is TRBJ2-6, with D tentatively TRBD2 (6 bases). The CDR3 length is 16 residues. Germline CDR1 and CDR2: SGHRS and YFSETQ. Trimming left V 3 bases short and J 0 bases short, with 10 bases between. The CDR3 DNA is TGCGCCAGCAGCTCTGGAGGGGCCTCTGGGGCCAACGTCCTGACTTTC. Translation gives CASSSGGASGANVLTF.

This rearrangement joins TRBV6-1 to TRBJ1-1; 8 nucleotides line up with TRBD1. CDR1 and CDR2 (germline): MNHNS, SASEGT. The CDR3 spans 16 residues. The J segment lost 0 bases and the V segment lost 4 bases, leaving 7 bases of the junction unmatched. CDR3 nucleotides: TGTGCCAGCAGTGGACGACAGGGGCCGATGAACACTGAAGCTTTCTTT. Protein product: CASSGRQGPMNTEAFF.

The V and J genes are TRBV4-1 and TRBJ2-1; 7 positions match TRBD2. Looked up from germline, CDR1 is MGHRA and CDR2 is YSYEKL. The J segment lost 8 bases and the V segment lost 3 bases, leaving 13 bases of the junction unmatched. This CDR3 comprises 16 residues. Written as DNA, the CDR3 is TGCGCCAGCAGCCAGGCGCGCGCTAGCGGTCGCGATGAGCAGTTCTTC. Protein: CASSQARASGRDEQFF.

CDR3 in amino acids: CASSRGGVGNTEAFF. The CDR3 DNA follows: TGTGCCAGCTCGCGCGGGGGTGTGGGGAACACTGAAGCTTTCTTT. The V gene is TRBV18, the J gene TRBJ1-1; tentatively, D is TRBD1 (5 bases). This CDR3 has 15 amino acids. Looked up from germline, CDR1 is KGHSH and CDR2 is LQKENI. The V and J ends lost 6 bases and 1 base respectively, with 15 bases between them.

The chain links TRBV5-1 to TRBJ2-7; TRBD2 matches 11 bases. The CDR3 contains 17 residues. J lost 1 base, V lost 3 bases, and 9 bases had no gene match. Germline loops: CDR1 SGHRS, CDR2 YFSETQ. The CDR3 DNA follows: TGCGCCAGCAGCTCGGCCGCTAGCGGGGGGTGGTCCTACGAGCAGTACTTC. As protein: CASSSAASGGWSYEQYF.

This chain joins TRBV7-6 and TRBJ2-5; 9 nucleotides align to TRBD1. V lost 5 bases, J lost 0 bases, and 13 bases stayed unmatched. The CDR3 is 18 amino acids. CDR1 is SGHVS, CDR2 FNYEAQ, per germline. CDR3 sequence: CASSAKHRGRGYQETQYF. CDR3 sequence (DNA): TGTGCCAGCAGCGCCAAACACAGGGGGCGCGGTTACCAAGAGACCCAGTACTTC.

The chain combines TRBV3-1 (or the pseudogene TRBV3-2) with TRBJ2-1; D is possibly TRBD1 (5 bases). Germline V gene sequence: CDR1 LGHDT, CDR2 YNNKEL (reference sequence). This CDR3 has 11 amino acids. V was trimmed by 7 bases and J by 14 bases, leaving 15 bases between them. Written as DNA, the CDR3 is TGTGCCAGCAACTTGAGGCAGGGTGAGTTCTTC. This gives the protein CASNLRQGEFF.

The chain recombines TRBV3-1 (or the pseudogene TRBV3-2) with TRBJ1-2, with D unresolved. The CDR3 extends over 14 amino acids. Germline V gene lookup returns CDR1 LGHDT and CDR2 YNNKEL (reference sequence). Trimming shortened V by 5 bases and J by 0 bases, and 10 bases separated the two germline ends. The CDR3 protein is CASSSRRANYGYTF. As DNA, the CDR3 is TGTGCCAGCAGCTCCAGGCGGGCTAACTATGGCTACACCTTC.

The chain has TRBV4-1 and TRBJ2-7, with 11 bases fitting TRBD2. The CDR3 contains 14 residues. The germline V gene has CDR1 MGHRA and CDR2 YSYEKL. The J segment lost 5 bases and the V segment lost 4 bases, leaving 4 bases of the junction unmatched. The CDR3 protein is CASSLAGGPDEQYF. CDR3 bases: TGCGCCAGCAGCCTAGCGGGGGGGCCCGACGAGCAGTACTTC.

J is TRBJ1-1 and V is TRBV2; unclear D gene. V lost 5 bases to trimming and J lost 6 bases, with 10 bases between them. The CDR3 covers 12 residues. The V gene's germline CDR1 is SNHLY and CDR2 FYNNEI. In nucleotides, the CDR3 is TGTGCCAGCAGTTATGGGAGATCTGAAGCTTTCTTT. Protein product: CASSYGRSEAFF. The whole variable domain, remainder taken from reference TRBV2 and TRBJ1-1, is EPEVTQTPSHQVTQMGQEVILRCVPISNHLYFYWYRQILGQKVEFLVSFYNNEISEKSEIFDDQFSVERPDGSNFTLKIRSTKLEDSAMYFCASSYGRSEAFFGQGTRLTVV.

V is TRBV11-1 and J is TRBJ2-4, with a tentative D call TRBD1 (5 bases). The V gene's germline CDR1 is SGHAT and CDR2 FQDESV (reference sequence). The V and J ends lost 5 bases and 6 bases respectively, with 20 bases between them. The CDR3 has 16 amino acids. The CDR3 loop reads CASSPYLTGMGNIQYF. CDR3 in DNA: TGTGCCAGCAGCCCCTACCTAACAGGCATGGGAAACATTCAGTACTTC.

The rearrangement joins TRBV6-5 to TRBJ1-2; TRBD1 matches 10 bases. The CDR3 sequence is 13 residues long. Germline-derived CDR1 and CDR2 are MNHEY and SVGAGI. V was pared by 6 bases and J by 6 bases, with 4 bases of the junction left unmatched. The CDR3 protein is CASSRDRGNGYTF. DNA of the CDR3: TGTGCCAGCAGCCGGGACAGGGGTAATGGCTACACCTTC.